A selection of T cell receptor beta chains follows, all from one sample in a study of T cell responses to AZD1222 COVID-19 vaccine. The repertoire was sequenced with immunoSEQ multiplex PCR; TCRdb's copy has only in-frame clones and lacks some. The data show under 150,000 clones, roughly 90% seen once. The sample consisted of peripheral blood, taken 28 days after the second AZD1222 dose. These receptors were taken from an adult who received the AZD1222 COVID-19 vaccine. Each CDR3 is given with its conserved first and last residue. A D gene is named only where the DNA matches it firmly. Size tells how often a clone was seen (once, few, many) or the class of an expanded clone, and some rows leave it out.

CDR3 DNA	CDR3 protein	J gene	CDR3 length	clone size	V gene	D gene
TGCGCCAGCAGCCAACCCGGACTAGCGGGGGGCCGGGACACCGGGGAGCTGTTTTTT	CASSQPGLAGGRDTGELFF	TRBJ2-2	19	-	TRBV4-1	TRBD2
TGTGCCAGCAGTTACTCTCGGACAGGAGCTAACTATGGCTACACCTTC	CASSYSRTGANYGYTF	TRBJ1-2	16	-	TRBV6-6	TRBD1
TGTGCCAGCAGCTTGACCTTTCTGGCTGGCTACACCTTC	CASSLTFLAGYTF	TRBJ1-2	13	-	TRBV5-8	-
TGTGCCAGCAGTGAAGCGCTAGGGGGCTCAGATACGCAGTATTTT	CASSEALGGSDTQYF	TRBJ2-3	15	-	TRBV6-1	TRBD1
TGTGCCAGCAGCTTAAGTACAGGGATAAGAGAGACCCAGTACTTC	CASSLSTGIRETQYF	TRBJ2-5	15	-	TRBV11-1	-
TGTGCCAGTAGTATGCAGCGGGGGGGCAGTCAATTTTACTACAATGAGCAGTTCTTC	CASSMQRGGSQFYYNEQFF	TRBJ2-1	19	-	TRBV19	TRBD2
TGTGCCAGCAAACGAAGCGGGACAGCCCCCAATGAGCAGTTCTTC	CASKRSGTAPNEQFF	TRBJ2-1	15	-	TRBV28	-
TGTGCCAGCAGCTTAGCTACAACCTCTGAAGCTTTCTTT	CASSLATTSEAFF	TRBJ1-1	13	-	TRBV7-9	-
TGTGCCACCAGCAGAGGACCAGGGGGCCGCACAGATACGCAGTATTTT	CATSRGPGGRTDTQYF	TRBJ2-3	16	-	TRBV15	TRBD1
TGCAGCGCCGGACACGTCAGCACAGATACGCAGTATTTT	CSAGHVSTDTQYF	TRBJ2-3	13	-	TRBV29-1	-
TGTGCCAGCAGCTGGGGAGTTAGCGGGTCCTCTAGCACAGATACGCAGTATTTT	CASSWGVSGSSSTDTQYF	TRBJ2-3	18	-	TRBV7-6	TRBD2
TGTGCCAGCAGCTCCGACAGGACGGCCTCCTACGAGCAGTACTTC	CASSSDRTASYEQYF	TRBJ2-7	15	-	TRBV7-9	-
TGTGCCAGCAGCCCGCGACTAGCGGGAGGACGTAATGAGCAGTTCTTC	CASSPRLAGGRNEQFF	TRBJ2-1	16	-	TRBV7-3	TRBD2
TGTGCCAGCAGCTTCCAGGGACAGGGGTACAGTGAGACCCAGTACTTC	CASSFQGQGYSETQYF	TRBJ2-5	16	-	TRBV7-2	TRBD1
TGTGCCAGCAGTTTTTACGGGGGCGGAGAACAAGAGACCCAGTACTTC	CASSFYGGGEQETQYF	TRBJ2-5	16	-	TRBV27	-
TGTGCCAGCAGGACCAGGGGGCAGATCAATCAGCCCCAGCATTTT	CASRTRGQINQPQHF	TRBJ1-5	15	-	TRBV27	TRBD1
TGTGCCATACAGGGGGTCCACGAGCAGTACTTC	CAIQGVHEQYF	TRBJ2-7	11	-	TRBV10-3	TRBD1
TGTGCCAGCAGCCCGAACAGGGGACAGAGGTCCTACGAGCAGTACTTC	CASSPNRGQRSYEQYF	TRBJ2-7	16	-	TRBV7-2	TRBD1
TGTGCCAGCAGCTTAGTGGTTTTGAGGGCCCTTAATTCACCCCTCCACTTT	CASSLVVLRALNSPLHF	TRBJ1-6	17	once	TRBV11-2	-
TGTGCCAGCAGCTCTGGACAGGTGGGTTACAATGAGCAGTTCTTC	CASSSGQVGYNEQFF	TRBJ2-1	15	-	TRBV7-3	TRBD1
TGCGCCAGCAGCCCCCTCGTGAGCGGGAGGGCCATGGTCGGGGAGCTGTTTTTT	CASSPLVSGRAMVGELFF	TRBJ2-2	18	once	TRBV4-1	TRBD2
TGTGCCAGCAGCGGACTAGCCCTATCAACCGATGAGCAGTTCTTC	CASSGLALSTDEQFF	TRBJ2-1	15	-	TRBV5-8	TRBD2
TGTGCCTGGAGGACGACCTGGGGGATCGCCGGTTCACCCCTCCACTTT	CAWRTTWGIAGSPLHF	TRBJ1-6	16	-	TRBV30	-
TGTGCCAGCGCGAGGGTGGAGGAGACCCAGTACTTC	CASARVEETQYF	TRBJ2-5	12	-	TRBV6-5	-
TGTGCCAGCAGCTTAACCCTTCTCGGGGAGACCCAGTACTTC	CASSLTLLGETQYF	TRBJ2-5	14	-	TRBV7-6	-
TGCAGCGTTGAAGATCCCGGGACAGGGAAGGTCGGGGAGCTGTTTTTT	CSVEDPGTGKVGELFF	TRBJ2-2	16	-	TRBV29-1	TRBD1
TGTGCCAGCAGTTACGACACGACCTCTGGAAACACCATATATTTT	CASSYDTTSGNTIYF	TRBJ1-3	15	-	TRBV6-6	-
TGTGCCAGCTCACGTCCGACTGAGCGCCCCGGGGAGCTGTTTTTT	CASSRPTERPGELFF	TRBJ2-2	15	-	TRBV18	-
TGTGCCACCAGCAGAACACTGGGGTCCTCTGGAAACACCATATATTTT	CATSRTLGSSGNTIYF	TRBJ1-3	16	-	TRBV15	-
TGTGCCATCAGTAACGGGCCCAGCCAGGGGACAGATACGCAGTATTTT	CAISNGPSQGTDTQYF	TRBJ2-3	16	-	TRBV10-3	-
TGTGCCACCAGTGAACCGGGACAGAACTATGGCTACACCTTC	CATSEPGQNYGYTF	TRBJ1-2	14	-	TRBV24-1	TRBD1
TGTGCCAGCAGCTTAGACGGGAGGCGCTACAATGAGCAGTTCTTC	CASSLDGRRYNEQFF	TRBJ2-1	15	-	TRBV7-9	TRBD2
TGTGCCAGTACCCCTCCCGGAGGGGGTTTTAATCAGCCCCAGCATTTT	CASTPPGGGFNQPQHF	TRBJ1-5	16	once	TRBV19	-
TGTGCCAGCAGCCTAGAGAGCGGACGTAACAATGAGCAGTTCTTC	CASSLESGRNNEQFF	TRBJ2-1	15	-	TRBV7-2	-
TGCGCCAGCAGCTTGGAACTGGGAGGGGGCACTGAAGCTTTCTTT	CASSLELGGGTEAFF	TRBJ1-1	15	-	TRBV5-1	-
TGTGCCAGCAGCCAAGGGCTGGGACCTTTCCTCCCCGCCGAGACCCAGTACTTC	CASSQGLGPFLPAETQYF	TRBJ2-5	18	once	TRBV14	-
TGTGCCAGCAGCTTAAGGCCTCAGGACAGGGGCCATGGCTACACCTTC	CASSLRPQDRGHGYTF	TRBJ1-2	16	-	TRBV7-6	TRBD1
TGTGCCAGTAGTATAGATCTCGCCAGATCCTATGGCTACACCTTC	CASSIDLARSYGYTF	TRBJ1-2	15	-	TRBV19	-
TGCGCCAGCAGTGACCCAGTACGCAGGGGGCCCCGCACAGATACGCAGTATTTT	CASSDPVRRGPRTDTQYF	TRBJ2-3	18	-	TRBV10-2	TRBD1
TGTGCCAGTTCGTCCGGGCTAGCGGGGGGCAATGAGCAGTTCTTC	CASSSGLAGGNEQFF	TRBJ2-1	15	-	TRBV19	TRBD2
TGTGCCAGCAGCCGTGTGGGGGGAAAACTGTTTTTT	CASSRVGGKLFF	TRBJ1-4	12	-	TRBV7-9	-
TGTGCCAGCAGCTATAATAGCAATCAGCCCCAGCATTTT	CASSYNSNQPQHF	TRBJ1-5	13	-	TRBV5-4	-
TGTGCCAGCAGTGAGGCCCCGAGCTCCTACAATGAGCAGTTCTTC	CASSEAPSSYNEQFF	TRBJ2-1	15	-	TRBV6-1	-
TGTGCCTGGGACAGGGGAGGCCCCTATGGCTACACCTTC	CAWDRGGPYGYTF	TRBJ1-2	13	-	TRBV30	TRBD1
TGTGCCAGCAGCTTAGACAGGGTCAACGAGCAGTACTTC	CASSLDRVNEQYF	TRBJ2-7	13	-	TRBV7-9	-
TGCGCCAGCAGCCAAGACGCGTTAGGGACGGGCGCCGGGGAGCTGTTTTTT	CASSQDALGTGAGELFF	TRBJ2-2	17	-	TRBV4-3	-
TGTGCCAGCAGGGGACGGACAGGACCCTATGGCTACACCTTC	CASRGRTGPYGYTF	TRBJ1-2	14	once	TRBV2	TRBD1
TGTGCCGGTCGGGGTGAGGGGAACACAGATACGCAGTATTTT	CAGRGEGNTDTQYF	TRBJ2-3	14	-	TRBV6-6	-
TGTGCCAGCAGTTACTCGAATCTAGATGGGAGCACTGAAGCTTTCTTT	CASSYSNLDGSTEAFF	TRBJ1-1	16	-	TRBV6-5	-